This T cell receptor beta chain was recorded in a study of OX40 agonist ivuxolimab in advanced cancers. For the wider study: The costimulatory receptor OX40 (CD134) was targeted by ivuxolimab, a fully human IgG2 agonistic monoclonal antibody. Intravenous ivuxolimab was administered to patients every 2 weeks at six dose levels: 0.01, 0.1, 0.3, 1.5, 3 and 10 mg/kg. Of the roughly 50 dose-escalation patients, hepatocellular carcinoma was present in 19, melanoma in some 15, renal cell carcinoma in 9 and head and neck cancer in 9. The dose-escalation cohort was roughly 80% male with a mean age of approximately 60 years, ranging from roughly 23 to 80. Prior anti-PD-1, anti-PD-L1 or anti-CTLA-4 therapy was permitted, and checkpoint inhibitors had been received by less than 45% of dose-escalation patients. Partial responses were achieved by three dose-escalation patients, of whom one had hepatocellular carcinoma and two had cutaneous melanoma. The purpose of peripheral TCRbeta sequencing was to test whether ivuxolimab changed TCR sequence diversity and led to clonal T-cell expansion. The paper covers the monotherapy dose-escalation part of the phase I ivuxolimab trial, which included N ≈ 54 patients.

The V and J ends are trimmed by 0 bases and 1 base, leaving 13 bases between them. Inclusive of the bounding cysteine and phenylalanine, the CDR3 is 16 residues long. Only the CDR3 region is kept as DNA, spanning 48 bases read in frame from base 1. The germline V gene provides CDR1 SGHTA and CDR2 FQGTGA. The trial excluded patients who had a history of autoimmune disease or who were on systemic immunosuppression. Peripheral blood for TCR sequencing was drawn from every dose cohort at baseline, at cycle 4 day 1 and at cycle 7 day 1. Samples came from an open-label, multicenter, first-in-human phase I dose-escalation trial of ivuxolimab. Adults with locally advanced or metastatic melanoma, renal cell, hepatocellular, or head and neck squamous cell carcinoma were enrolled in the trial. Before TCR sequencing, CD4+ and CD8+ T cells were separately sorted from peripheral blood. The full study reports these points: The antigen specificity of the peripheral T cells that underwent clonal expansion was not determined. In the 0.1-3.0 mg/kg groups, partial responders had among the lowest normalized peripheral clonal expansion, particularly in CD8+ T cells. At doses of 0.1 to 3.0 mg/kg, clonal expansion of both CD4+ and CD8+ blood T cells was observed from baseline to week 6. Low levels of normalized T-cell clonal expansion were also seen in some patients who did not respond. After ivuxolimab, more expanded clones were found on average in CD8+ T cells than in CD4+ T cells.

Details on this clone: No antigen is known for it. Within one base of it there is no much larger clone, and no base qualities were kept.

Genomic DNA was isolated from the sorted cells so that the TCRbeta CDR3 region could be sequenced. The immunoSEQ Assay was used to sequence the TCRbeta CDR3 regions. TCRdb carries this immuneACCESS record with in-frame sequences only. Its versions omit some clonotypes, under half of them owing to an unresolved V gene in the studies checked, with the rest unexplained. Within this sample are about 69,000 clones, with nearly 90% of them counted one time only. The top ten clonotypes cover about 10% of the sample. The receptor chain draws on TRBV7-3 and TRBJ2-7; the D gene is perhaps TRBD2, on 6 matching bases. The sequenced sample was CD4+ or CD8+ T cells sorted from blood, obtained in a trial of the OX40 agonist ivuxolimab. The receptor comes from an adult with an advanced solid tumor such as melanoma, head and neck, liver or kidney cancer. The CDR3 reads CASSLTVGGKSYEQYF. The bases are TGTGCCAGCAGCTTAACGGTGGGAGGAAAATCCTACGAGCAGTACTTC.